This TCR beta chain was sequenced during a study of blood T cell repertoires in COVID-19. CDR3 length: 16 residues. After removal of 6 bases from V and 5 bases from J, the junction contained 11 bases not matched to a gene. Germline V gene sequence: CDR1 SNHLY, CDR2 FYNNEI. How the authors handled the data: The assay estimated nucleated cells by amplifying reference gene primers. Sequencing was performed with immunoSEQ multiplex PCR; in TCRdb, only in-frame clones are kept and a portion is missing. That table furnishes V, J and clone size, whereas the DNA furnished D and trimming. The sample records about 180,000 clones, around 86% being singletons.

This sequence originates from a woman in her twenties or thirties who had recovered from COVID-19. Sequenced sample: PBMCs or T cells enriched from blood (not recorded which). V is TRBV2 and J is TRBJ2-7; 12 bases map to TRBD2. The CDR3 protein is CASSTILAGGINEQYF. The CDR3, as DNA: TGTGCCAGCAGCACCATACTAGCGGGAGGAATTAACGAGCAGTACTTC.